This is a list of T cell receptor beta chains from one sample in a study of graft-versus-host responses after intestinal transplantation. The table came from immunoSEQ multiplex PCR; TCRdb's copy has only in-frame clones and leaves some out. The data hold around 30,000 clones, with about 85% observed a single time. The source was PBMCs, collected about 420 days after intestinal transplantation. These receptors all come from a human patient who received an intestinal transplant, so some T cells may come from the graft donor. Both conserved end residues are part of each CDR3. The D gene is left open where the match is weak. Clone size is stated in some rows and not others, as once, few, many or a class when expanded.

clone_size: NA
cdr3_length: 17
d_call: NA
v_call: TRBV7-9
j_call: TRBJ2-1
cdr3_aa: CASSLGAQFKPYNEQFF
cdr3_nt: TGTGCCAGCAGCTTAGGGGCCCAATTTAAACCCTACAATGAGCAGTTCTTC

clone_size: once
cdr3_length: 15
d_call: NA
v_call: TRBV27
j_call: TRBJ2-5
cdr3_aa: CASSELTGIQETQYF
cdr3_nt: TGTGCCAGCAGCGAACTTACAGGCATTCAAGAGACCCAGTACTTC

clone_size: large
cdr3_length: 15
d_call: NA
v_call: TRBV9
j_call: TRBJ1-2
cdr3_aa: CASSPDGDGNYGYTF
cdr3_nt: TGTGCCAGCAGCCCCGACGGGGACGGGAACTATGGCTACACCTTC

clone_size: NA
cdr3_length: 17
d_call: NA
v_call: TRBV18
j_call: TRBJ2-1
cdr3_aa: CASSRGDSPGIYNEQFF
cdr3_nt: TGTGCCAGCTCACGGGGGGACTCACCTGGGATCTACAATGAGCAGTTCTTC

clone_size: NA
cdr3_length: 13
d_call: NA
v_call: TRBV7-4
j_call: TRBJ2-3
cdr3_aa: CASSIRESDTQYF
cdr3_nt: TGTGCCAGCAGCATACGGGAATCAGATACGCAGTATTTT

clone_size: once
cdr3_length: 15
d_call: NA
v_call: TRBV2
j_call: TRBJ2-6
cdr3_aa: CASIRRVSGANVLTF
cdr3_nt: TGTGCCAGTATTAGACGGGTCTCTGGGGCCAACGTCCTGACTTTC

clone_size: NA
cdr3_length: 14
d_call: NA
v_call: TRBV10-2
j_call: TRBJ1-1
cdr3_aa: CASSGQGILTEAFF
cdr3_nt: TGCGCCAGCAGTGGTCAGGGAATATTGACTGAAGCTTTCTTT

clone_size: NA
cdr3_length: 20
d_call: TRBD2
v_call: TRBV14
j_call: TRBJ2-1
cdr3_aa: CASSLSWTSGRPSSYNEQFF
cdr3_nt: TGTGCCAGCAGCCTCAGCTGGACTAGCGGGAGGCCGAGCTCCTACAATGAGCAGTTCTTC

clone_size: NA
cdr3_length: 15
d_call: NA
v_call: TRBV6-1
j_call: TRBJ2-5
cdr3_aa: CASSEAPRLKETQYF
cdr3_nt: TGTGCCAGCAGTGAAGCCCCGCGACTAAAAGAGACCCAGTACTTC

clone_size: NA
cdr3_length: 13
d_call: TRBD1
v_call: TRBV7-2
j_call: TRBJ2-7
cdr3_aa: CASSGTASYEQYF
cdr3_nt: TGTGCCAGCAGTGGGACAGCCTCCTACGAGCAGTACTTC

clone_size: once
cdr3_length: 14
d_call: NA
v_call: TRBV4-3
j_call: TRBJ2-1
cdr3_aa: CASSQESGGGEQFF
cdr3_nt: TGCGCCAGCAGCCAAGAATCCGGGGGCGGTGAGCAGTTCTTC

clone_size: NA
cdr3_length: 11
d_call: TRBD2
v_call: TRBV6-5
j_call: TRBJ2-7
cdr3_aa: CASGGGYEQYF
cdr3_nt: TGTGCCAGCGGGGGGGGGTACGAGCAGTACTTC

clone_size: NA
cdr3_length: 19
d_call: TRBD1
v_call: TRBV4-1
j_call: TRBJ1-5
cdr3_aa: CASSQDRTGADYSNQPQHF
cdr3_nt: TGCGCCAGCAGCCAAGATCGGACAGGGGCGGATTATAGCAATCAGCCCCAGCATTTT

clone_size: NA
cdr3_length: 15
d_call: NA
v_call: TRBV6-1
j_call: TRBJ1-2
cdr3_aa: CASMPGGRPPYGYTF
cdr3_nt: TGTGCCAGCATGCCGGGGGGGCGACCCCCCTATGGCTACACCTTC

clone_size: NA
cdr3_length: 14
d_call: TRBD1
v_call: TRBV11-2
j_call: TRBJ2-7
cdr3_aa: CASSSRQGRYEQYF
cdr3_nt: TGTGCCAGCAGCTCCCGACAGGGGCGGTACGAGCAGTACTTC

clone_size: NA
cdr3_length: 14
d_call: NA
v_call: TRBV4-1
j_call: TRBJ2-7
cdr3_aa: CASSPGTSSYEQYF
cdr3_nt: TGCGCCAGCAGCCCCGGGACAAGCTCCTACGAGCAGTACTTC

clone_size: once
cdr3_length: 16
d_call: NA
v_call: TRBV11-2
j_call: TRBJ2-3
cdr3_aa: CASSLGYAEITDTQYF
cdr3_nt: TGTGCCAGCAGCTTAGGCTACGCGGAGATCACAGATACGCAGTATTTT

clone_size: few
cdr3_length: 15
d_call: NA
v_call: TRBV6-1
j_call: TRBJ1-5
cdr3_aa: CASIPFSGSNQPQHF
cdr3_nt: TGTGCCAGCATCCCCTTTTCAGGGAGCAATCAGCCCCAGCATTTT

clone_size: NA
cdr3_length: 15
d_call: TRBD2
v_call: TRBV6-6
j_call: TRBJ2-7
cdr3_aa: CASSRSGSSSYEQYF
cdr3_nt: TGTGCCAGCAGCCGTAGCGGGTCAAGCTCCTACGAGCAGTACTTC

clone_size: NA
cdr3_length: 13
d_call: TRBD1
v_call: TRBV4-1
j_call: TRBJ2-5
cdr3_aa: CASSRRTGETQYF
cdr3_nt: TGCGCCAGCAGCCGCAGGACAGGAGAGACCCAGTACTTC

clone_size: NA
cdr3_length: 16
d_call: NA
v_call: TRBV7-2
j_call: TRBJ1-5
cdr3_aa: CASSLQGSGSNQPQHF
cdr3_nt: TGTGCCAGCAGCTTACAGGGTTCGGGTAGCAATCAGCCCCAGCATTTT

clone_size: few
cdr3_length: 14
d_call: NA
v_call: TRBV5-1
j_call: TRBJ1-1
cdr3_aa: CASSSGGTDTEAFF
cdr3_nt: TGCGCCAGCAGCTCGGGGGGGACGGACACTGAAGCTTTCTTT

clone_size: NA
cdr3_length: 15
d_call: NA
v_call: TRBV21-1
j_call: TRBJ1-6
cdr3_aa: CASSIKGGGALTLHF
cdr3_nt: TGTGCCAGCAGCATAAAGGGGGGTGGGGCTTTGACCCTCCACTTT

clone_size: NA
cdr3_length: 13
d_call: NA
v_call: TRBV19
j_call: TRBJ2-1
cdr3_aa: CASSIQVYNEQFF
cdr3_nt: TGTGCCAGTAGTATACAGGTTTACAATGAGCAGTTCTTC

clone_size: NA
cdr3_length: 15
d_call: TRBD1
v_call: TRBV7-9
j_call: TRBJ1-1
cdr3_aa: CASSARQGANTEAFF
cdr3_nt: TGTGCCAGCAGCGCCCGACAGGGGGCGAACACTGAAGCTTTCTTT

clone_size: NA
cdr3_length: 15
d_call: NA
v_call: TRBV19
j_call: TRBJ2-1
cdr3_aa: CASTREQTTLNEQFF
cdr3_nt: TGTGCCAGTACCCGCGAACAGACGACTCTCAATGAGCAGTTCTTC

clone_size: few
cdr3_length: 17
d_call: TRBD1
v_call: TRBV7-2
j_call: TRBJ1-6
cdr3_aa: CASRDRDRGRGNSPLHF
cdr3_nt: TGTGCCAGCAGGGACCGGGACAGGGGGCGCGGGAATTCACCCCTCCACTTT

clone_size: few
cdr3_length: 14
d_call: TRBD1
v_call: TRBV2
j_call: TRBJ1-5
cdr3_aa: CASRAGQGGQPQHF
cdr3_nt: TGTGCCAGCAGAGCGGGACAGGGAGGTCAGCCCCAGCATTTT

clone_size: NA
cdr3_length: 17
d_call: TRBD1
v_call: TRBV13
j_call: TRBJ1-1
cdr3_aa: CASSSDRGRVESTEAFF
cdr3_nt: TGTGCCAGCAGCTCCGACAGGGGGCGTGTGGAGAGCACTGAAGCTTTCTTT

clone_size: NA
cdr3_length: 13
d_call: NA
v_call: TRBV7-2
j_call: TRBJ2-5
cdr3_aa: CASSPPGPETQYF
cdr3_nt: TGTGCCAGCAGCCCTCCGGGGCCCGAGACCCAGTACTTC

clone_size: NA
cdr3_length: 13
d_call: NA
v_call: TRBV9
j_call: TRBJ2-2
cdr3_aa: CASSASPAGELFF
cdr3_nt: TGTGCCAGCAGCGCGAGCCCGGCCGGGGAGCTGTTTTTT

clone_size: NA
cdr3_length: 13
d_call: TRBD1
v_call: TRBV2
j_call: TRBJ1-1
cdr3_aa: CASRGQANTEAFF
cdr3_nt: TGTGCCAGCAGAGGACAGGCGAACACTGAAGCTTTCTTT

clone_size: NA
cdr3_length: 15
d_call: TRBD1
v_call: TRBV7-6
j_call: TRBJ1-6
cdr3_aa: CASSSPSGGRSPLHF
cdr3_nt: TGTGCCAGCAGCTCTCCGTCAGGGGGGCGCTCACCCCTCCACTTT

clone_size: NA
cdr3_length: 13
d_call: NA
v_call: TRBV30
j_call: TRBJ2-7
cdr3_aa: CAWSRDGSYEQYF
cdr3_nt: TGTGCCTGGAGTAGGGACGGCTCCTACGAGCAGTACTTC

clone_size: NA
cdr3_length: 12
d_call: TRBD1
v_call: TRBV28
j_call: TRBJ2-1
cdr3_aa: CASLGQYNEQFF
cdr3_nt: TGTGCCAGCTTGGGACAGTACAATGAGCAGTTCTTC

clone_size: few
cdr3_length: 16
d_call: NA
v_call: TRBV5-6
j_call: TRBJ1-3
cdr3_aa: CASSLGGRNSGNTIYF
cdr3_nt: TGTGCCAGCAGCTTGGGGGGGCGGAACTCTGGAAACACCATATATTTT

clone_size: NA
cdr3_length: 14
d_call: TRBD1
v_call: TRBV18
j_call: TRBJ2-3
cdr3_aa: CASSLGTGVWYQYF
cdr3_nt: TGTGCCAGCTCACTCGGGACAGGGGTATGGTACCAGTATTTT

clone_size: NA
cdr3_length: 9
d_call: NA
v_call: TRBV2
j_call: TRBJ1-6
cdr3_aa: CASSDPLHF
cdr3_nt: TGTGCCAGCAGTGACCCCCTCCACTTT

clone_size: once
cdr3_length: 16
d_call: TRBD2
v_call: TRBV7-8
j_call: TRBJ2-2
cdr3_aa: CASSLAGGLNTGELFF
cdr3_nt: TGTGCCAGCAGCTTAGCGGGAGGGCTGAACACCGGGGAGCTGTTTTTT

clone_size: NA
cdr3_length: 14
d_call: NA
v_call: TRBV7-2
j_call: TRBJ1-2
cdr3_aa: CASSPRQAYYGYTF
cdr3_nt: TGTGCCAGCAGCCCGAGACAAGCTTACTATGGCTACACCTTC

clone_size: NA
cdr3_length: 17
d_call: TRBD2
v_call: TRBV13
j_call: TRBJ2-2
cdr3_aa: CASSLYGTSGNTGELFF
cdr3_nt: TGTGCCAGCAGCTTATACGGGACTAGCGGGAACACCGGGGAGCTGTTTTTT

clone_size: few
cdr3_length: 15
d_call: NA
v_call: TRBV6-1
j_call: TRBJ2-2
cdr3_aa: CASSEGGQGFGELFF
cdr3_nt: TGTGCCAGCAGTGAGGGGGGTCAGGGCTTCGGGGAGCTGTTTTTT

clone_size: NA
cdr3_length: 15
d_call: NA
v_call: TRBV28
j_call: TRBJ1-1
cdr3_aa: CASRRPGPPYTEAFF
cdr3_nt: TGTGCCAGCCGCCGCCCGGGACCGCCGTACACTGAAGCTTTCTTT

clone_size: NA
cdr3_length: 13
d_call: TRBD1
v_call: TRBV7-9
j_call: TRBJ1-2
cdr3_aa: CASSLAGTDGYTF
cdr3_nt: TGTGCCAGCAGTTTGGCCGGGACAGATGGCTACACCTTC

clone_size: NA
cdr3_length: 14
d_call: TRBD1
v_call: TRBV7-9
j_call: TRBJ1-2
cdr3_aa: CASSLWQGAEGYTF
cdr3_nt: TGTGCCAGCAGCTTATGGCAGGGGGCGGAAGGCTACACCTTC